This TCR beta chain was identified in a study of cytomegalovirus exposure and HLA in healthy donors. Study-level results: The study reported that TCR beta sequences accurately predicted HLA-A and HLA-B alleles in most subjects. Listed as cytomegalovirus-associated were about 160 TCR beta chains. The authors later linked a missense DCLRE1C variant to TCR beta V- and J-gene trimming.

The PCR ran on 60 Vbeta and 13 Jbeta primers. Method: immunoSEQ multiplex PCR; TCRdb's copy keeps in-frame clones and lacks some. The table includes roughly 100,000 clones, about 66% detected once. The CDR3 runs 14 residues. Germline V gene data show CDR1 as SQVTM and CDR2 as ANQGSEA. As concerns this clone: The antigen is unknown.

Specimen: PBMCs. V gene TRBV29-1 combines with J gene TRBJ2-5, with TRBD1 identical over 8 bases. The DNA end favors TRBJ2-7, so the J call may be wrong. This receptor was taken from a boy under 18 in good health and CMV-seropositive. The CDR3 loop is CSVKNRDRTYEQYF. In nucleotides, the CDR3 is TGCAGCGTCAAGAACCGGGACAGGACCTACGAGCAGTACTTC.